This T cell receptor beta chain was captured in a study of blood T cell repertoires in COVID-19. Study information: Collection of acute and convalescent COVID-19 samples took place in the United States, Italy and Spain.

V gave up 7 bases and J gave up 10 bases, with 17 bases separating them. This CDR3 is 13 amino acids long. Assay: immunoSEQ multiplex PCR; the TCRdb copy retains only in-frame clones and omits some. The sample consists of roughly 70,000 clones, around 86% of them appearing once. J is TRBJ1-5 and V is TRBV12-3 or TRBV12-4; D is possibly TRBD1 (6 bases). The TCR comes from a man aged 50 to 60 with active COVID-19. The sample comprised peripheral blood. The CDR3: CASNQGRGKPQHF. The CDR3 DNA reads TGTGCCAGCAACCAGGGGCGGGGGAAACCCCAGCATTTT.